This T cell receptor (beta chain) was captured by sequencing in a study of blood T cell repertoires in COVID-19. Study overall: Samples came from the United States, Italy and Spain, spanning acute and convalescent COVID-19.

In the study's own analysis: Amplifying reference gene primers gave estimates of nucleated cell counts. Assay used: immunoSEQ multiplex PCR; TCRdb lists only in-frame clones, some missing. V, J and clone size are taken as reported in that table, and D and trimming were inferred from the DNA itself. The data show 150,000 to 200,000 clones, with around 79% seen just once and approximately 27% held by the top ten. The V and J ends lost 6 bases and 7 bases, in that order; junction bases with no gene match: 7. CDR1 and CDR2 from the germline V gene are SNHLY and FYNNEI. This CDR3 has 14 amino acids. Sequencing used peripheral blood. The rearrangement links TRBV2 to TRBJ1-5; 9 nucleotides agree with TRBD1. The TCR sequence derives from a woman in her sixties or seventies with acute or convalescent COVID-19. CDR3 region: CASRGQGNTQPQHF. CDR3 bases: TGTGCCAGCAGAGGACAGGGGAATACGCAGCCCCAGCATTTT.